A selection of T cell receptor beta chains follows, all from one sample in a study of blood T cell repertoires in COVID-19. Libraries were prepared by immunoSEQ multiplex PCR; TCRdb keeps only in-frame clonotypes and omits some of them. The sample carries over 40,000 clones, roughly 83% recorded once. Sequencing was carried out using peripheral blood. The receptors were gathered from a human donor in a cohort sampled during active COVID-19. The CDR3 runs from the conserved cysteine through the conserved F or W.

TRBJ1-5 | TRBV28 | CASSSSGADNQPQHF
TRBJ2-1 | TRBV5-1 | CASSLATSGVYNEQFF
TRBJ2-2 | TRBV2 | CARGQLNTGELFF
TRBJ2-5 | TRBV20-1 | CSASFGGTTETQYF
TRBJ1-2 | TRBV30 | CAWQKGTGDYGYTF
TRBJ2-7 | TRBV7-9 | CASSSRQGAWEQYF
TRBJ1-3 | TRBV18 | CASSPLDWQSGNTIYF
TRBJ1-2 | TRBV19 | CASSTGGLPYGYTF
TRBJ1-6 | TRBV5-6 | CASTPQGGWNSPLHF
TRBJ1-6 | TRBV30 | CASTGTGDPGGNSPLHF
TRBJ2-1 | TRBV2 | CASNNQGAWDEQFF
TRBJ2-2 | TRBV30 | CAWSVGAGVNTGELFF
TRBJ2-7 | TRBV28 | CASSSRDRGAYEQYF
TRBJ2-5 | TRBV6-1 | CASSEMPRDLETQYF
TRBJ1-1 | TRBV10-2 | CASSDSRDRLNTEAFF
TRBJ2-1 | TRBV9 | CASSTRLVGDEQFF